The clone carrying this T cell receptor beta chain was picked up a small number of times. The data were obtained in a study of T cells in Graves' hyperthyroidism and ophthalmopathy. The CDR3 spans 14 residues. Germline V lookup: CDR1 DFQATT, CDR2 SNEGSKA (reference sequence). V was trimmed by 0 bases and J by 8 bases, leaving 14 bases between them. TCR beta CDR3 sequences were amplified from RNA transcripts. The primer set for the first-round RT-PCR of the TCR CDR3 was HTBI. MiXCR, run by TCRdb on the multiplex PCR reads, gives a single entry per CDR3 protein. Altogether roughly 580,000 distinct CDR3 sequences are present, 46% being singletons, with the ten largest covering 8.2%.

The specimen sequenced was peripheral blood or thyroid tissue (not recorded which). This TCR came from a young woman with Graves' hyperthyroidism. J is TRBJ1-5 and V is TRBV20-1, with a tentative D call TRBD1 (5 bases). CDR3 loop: CSAREWDGTKPQHF. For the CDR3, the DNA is TGCAGTGCTAGAGAATGGGACGGGACCAAGCCCCAGCATTTT.